The entry that follows covers one T cell receptor beta chain sequence. Since all of the isolated RNA was reverse transcribed, expressed TCRB transcripts were what got sequenced. Here immunoSEQ multiplex PCR was the method, and the copy in TCRdb shows in-frame clones only, minus some. The sample carries approximately 200,000 clones, over 9.5% recorded once. The sample is drawn from a study of beta chain features in type 1 diabetes. Study at large: Across every sample, roughly 100 million sorted cells were examined in total.

The CDR3 is made up of 14 amino acids. V lost 1 base and J 3 bases, leaving 9 bases between the germline ends. Germline CDR1 and CDR2: MNHEY and SMNVEV (reference sequence). The rearrangement links TRBV27 to TRBJ1-1; D gene ambiguous. Material: naive CD4+ T cells from blood. The sequence was obtained from a woman under 30 in good health. CDR3 amino acids: CASSLFMSDTEAFF. DNA of the CDR3: TGTGCCAGCAGTTTATTTATGTCGGACACTGAAGCTTTCTTT.